Listed here are 3 T cell receptor beta chains from one sample, sequenced in a study of T cell responses to AZD1222 COVID-19 vaccine. The table came from immunoSEQ multiplex PCR; TCRdb's copy has only in-frame clones and leaves some out. The sample yields 60,000 to 75,000 clones, around 90% seen once. Sequenced material: peripheral blood, taken on day 0 of AZD1222 vaccination. The receptor set was obtained from an adult in good health.

This chain links TRBV29-1 with TRBJ1-1; TRBD1 might be the D (5 bases). V was cut by 4 bases and J by 1 base, with 22 bases left in between. This CDR3 spans 17 amino acids. The V gene's germline CDR1 is SQVTM and CDR2 ANQGSEA. CDR3 residues: CSVGGGRAGSGNTEAFF. In DNA, the CDR3 is TGCAGCGTTGGAGGAGGTAGGGCAGGGAGTGGGAACACTGAAGCTTTCTTT.

The CDR3 coding sequence is TGTGCCAGCAAGGTCAGCTCTAGTCAAGAGACCCAGTACTTC. Its protein product is CASKVSSSQETQYF. J is TRBJ2-5 and V is TRBV2; D gene ambiguous. The germline V gene encodes CDR1 SNHLY and CDR2 FYNNEI. The V end lost 7 bases, the J end lost 2 bases, and 14 bases lay between the germline ends. The CDR3 totals 14 residues.

The genes are TRBV27 and TRBJ1-2, with 8 bases lining up with TRBD1. CDR1 MNHEY and CDR2 SMNVEV come from the germline V gene (reference sequence). The J segment lost 8 bases and the V segment lost 3 bases, leaving 5 bases of the junction unmatched. The CDR3 has 13 amino acids. The CDR3 loop is CASSFQGAGGYTF. Here the CDR3 DNA reads TGTGCCAGCAGTTTTCAGGGGGCAGGGGGCTACACCTTC.